This TCR beta chain originates from a study of shared clonotypes between healthy human individuals. The ends were cut back, 0 bases at V and 7 bases at J, with 13 bases in the middle. Germline V gene lookup returns CDR1 SGHAT and CDR2 FQNNGV. The CDR3 totals 15 residues. Study-wide points: Clonotypes which were not shared had lower generation probabilities than clonotypes that all four donors shared.

Details on this clone: The target antigen is unknown.

HIV-negative, healthy adults without recent acute infections or vaccinations were the donors. The authors loaded about 0.2 ug DNA, tens of thousands of T cell genomes, into sorted-subset replicate PCRs. TCRdb keeps only in-frame clones here, not all; method: immunoSEQ multiplex PCR. This table has fewer than 400,000 clones, about 74% appearing once. This sequence joins TRBV11-2 and TRBJ2-1; D unclear. The source is a man aged 25-45 years in good health. What was sequenced was memory CD4+ T cells sorted from blood. As to subset: CD45RA-negative fraction. CDR3 sequence (DNA): TGTGCCAGCAGCTTAGAGGTAGGTTCCGGAAATGAGCAGTTCTTC. Encoded protein: CASSLEVGSGNEQFF.